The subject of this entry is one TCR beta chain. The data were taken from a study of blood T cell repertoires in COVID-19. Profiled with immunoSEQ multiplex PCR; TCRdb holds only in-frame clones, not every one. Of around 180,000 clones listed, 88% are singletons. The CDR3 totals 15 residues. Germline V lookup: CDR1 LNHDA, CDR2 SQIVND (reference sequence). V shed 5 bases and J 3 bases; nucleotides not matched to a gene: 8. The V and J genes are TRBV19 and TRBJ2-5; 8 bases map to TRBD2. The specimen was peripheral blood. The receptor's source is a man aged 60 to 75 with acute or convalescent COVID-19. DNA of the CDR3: TGTGCCAGTAGTCTAAAACCAGCGGGAGAAGAGACCCAGTACTTC. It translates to CASSLKPAGEETQYF.